The 5 T cell receptor beta chains below come from one sample, sequenced in a study of beta chain features in type 1 diabetes. No antigen is known for these receptors. TCRB transcripts that were expressed got sequenced, as all of the isolated RNA had been reverse transcribed. Clones were sequenced by immunoSEQ multiplex PCR, and TCRdb holds only the in-frame ones, with some missing. The table includes a few hundred thousand clones, roughly 12% detected once. Regarding the study as a whole: Shortening that was moderate but significant affected the TCRB CDR3s of Type 1 diabetes patients in all four CD4+ subsets.

The sequenced sample was naive CD4+ T cells from blood. The source is a woman between 18 and 30 years old with type 1 diabetes.

The J gene is TRBJ2-4, the V gene TRBV4-1, with 7 bases aligning to TRBD1. There are 17 residues in the CDR3. V was clipped by 0 bases and J by 1 base; unmatched bases: 6. CDR1 is MGHRA, CDR2 YSYEKL, per germline. The CDR3 loop reads CASSQDPGGKAKNIQYF. For the CDR3, the DNA is TGCGCCAGCAGCCAAGATCCAGGGGGAAAGGCCAAAAACATTCAGTACTTC.

Written as DNA, the CDR3 is TGTGCCAGCAGCTCGCCGGTGACCTACAATGAGCAGTTCTTC. As protein: CASSSPVTYNEQFF. V gene TRBV5-4 combines with J gene TRBJ2-1; D is ambiguous. Trimming left V 3 bases short and J 2 bases short, with 9 bases between. Germline assignment: CDR1 SGHNT and CDR2 YYREEE (reference sequence). The CDR3 sequence is 14 residues long.

V and J are TRBV29-1 and TRBJ1-3, with a tentative D call TRBD1 (5 bases). Germline CDR1 SQVTM, CDR2 ANQGSEA. V lost 2 bases and J lost 2, with 16 bases in between. The CDR3 length is 16 residues. For the CDR3, the DNA is TGCAGCGTTGAAATTCAAGGGGCAGCAACTGGAAACACCATATATTTT. This translates into CSVEIQGAATGNTIYF.

This clone came up a few times. This chain uses TRBV2 with TRBJ2-3, with 7 nucleotides matching TRBD2. Germline CDR1 is SNHLY and CDR2 is FYNNEI. V lost 6 bases to trimming and J lost 2 bases; unmatched junction nucleotides: 11. The length of the CDR3 is 16 residues. The chain's CDR3 is CASSGFSGPITDTQYF. In DNA form, the CDR3 reads TGTGCCAGCAGCGGGTTTAGCGGGCCAATCACAGATACGCAGTATTTT.

This clone was found a few times. The chain recombines TRBV7-2 with TRBJ2-2, with 8 bases aligning to TRBD2. Unmatched junction bases numbered 5, after V lost 3 bases and J lost 5 bases. The V gene's germline CDR1 is SGHTA and CDR2 FQGNSA. CDR3 length: 15 residues. The CDR3 DNA is TGTGCCAGCAGCTTCACCGGGACTAGTACCGGGGAGCTGTTTTTT. Amino acid sequence: CASSFTGTSTGELFF.